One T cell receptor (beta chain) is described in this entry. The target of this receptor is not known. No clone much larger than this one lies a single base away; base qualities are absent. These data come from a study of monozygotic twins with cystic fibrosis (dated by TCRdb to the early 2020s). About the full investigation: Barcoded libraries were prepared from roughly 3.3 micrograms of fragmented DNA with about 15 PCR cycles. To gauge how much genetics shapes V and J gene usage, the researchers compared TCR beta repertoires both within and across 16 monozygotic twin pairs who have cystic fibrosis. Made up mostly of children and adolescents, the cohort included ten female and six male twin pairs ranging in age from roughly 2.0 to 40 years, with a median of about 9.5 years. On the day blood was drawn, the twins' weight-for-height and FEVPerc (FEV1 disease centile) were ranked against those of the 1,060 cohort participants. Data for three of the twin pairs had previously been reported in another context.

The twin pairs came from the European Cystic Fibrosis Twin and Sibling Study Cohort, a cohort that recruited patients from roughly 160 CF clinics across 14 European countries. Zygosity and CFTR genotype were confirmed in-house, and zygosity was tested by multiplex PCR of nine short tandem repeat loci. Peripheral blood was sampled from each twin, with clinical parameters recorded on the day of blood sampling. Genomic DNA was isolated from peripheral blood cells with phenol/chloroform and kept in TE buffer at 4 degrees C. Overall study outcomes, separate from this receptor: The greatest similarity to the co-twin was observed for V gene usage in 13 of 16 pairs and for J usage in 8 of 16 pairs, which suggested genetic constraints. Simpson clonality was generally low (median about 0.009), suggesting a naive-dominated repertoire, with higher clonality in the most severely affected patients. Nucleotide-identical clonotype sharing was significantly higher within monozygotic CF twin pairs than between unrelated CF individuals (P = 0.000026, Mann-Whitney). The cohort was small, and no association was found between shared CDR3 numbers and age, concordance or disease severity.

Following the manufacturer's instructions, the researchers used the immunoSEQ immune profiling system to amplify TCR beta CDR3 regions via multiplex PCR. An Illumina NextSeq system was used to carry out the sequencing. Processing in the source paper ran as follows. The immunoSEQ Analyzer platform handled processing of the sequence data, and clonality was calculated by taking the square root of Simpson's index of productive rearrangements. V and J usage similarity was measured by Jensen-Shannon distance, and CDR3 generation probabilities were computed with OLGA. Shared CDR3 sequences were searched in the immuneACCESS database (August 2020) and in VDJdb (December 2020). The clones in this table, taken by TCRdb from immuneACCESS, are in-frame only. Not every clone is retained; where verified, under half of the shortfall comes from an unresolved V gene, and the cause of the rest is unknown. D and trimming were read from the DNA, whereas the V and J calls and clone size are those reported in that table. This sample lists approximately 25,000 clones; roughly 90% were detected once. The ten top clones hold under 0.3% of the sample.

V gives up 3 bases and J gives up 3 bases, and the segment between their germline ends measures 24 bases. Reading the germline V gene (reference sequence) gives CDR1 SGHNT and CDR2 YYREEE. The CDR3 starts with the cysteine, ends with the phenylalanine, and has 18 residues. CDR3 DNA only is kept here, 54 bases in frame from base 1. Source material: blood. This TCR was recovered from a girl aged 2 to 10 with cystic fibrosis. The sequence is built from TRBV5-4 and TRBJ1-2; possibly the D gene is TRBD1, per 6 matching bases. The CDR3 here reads CASSSGGGLSLTDYGYTF. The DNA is TGTGCCAGCAGCTCCGGGGGGGGGCTATCCTTGACCGACTATGGCTACACCTTC.